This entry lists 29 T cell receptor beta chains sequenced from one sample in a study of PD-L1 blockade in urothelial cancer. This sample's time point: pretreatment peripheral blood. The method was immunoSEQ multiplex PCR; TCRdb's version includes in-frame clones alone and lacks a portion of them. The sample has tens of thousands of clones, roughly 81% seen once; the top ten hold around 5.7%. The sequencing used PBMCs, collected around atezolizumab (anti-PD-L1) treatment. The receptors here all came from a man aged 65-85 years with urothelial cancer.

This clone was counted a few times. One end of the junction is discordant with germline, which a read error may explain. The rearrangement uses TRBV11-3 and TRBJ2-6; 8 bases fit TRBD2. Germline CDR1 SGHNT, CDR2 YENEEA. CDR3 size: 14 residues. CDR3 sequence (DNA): TGTGCCAGCAGCCCTCGGAGCGGGGGCAACGTCCTGACTTTC. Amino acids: CASSPRSGGNVLTF.

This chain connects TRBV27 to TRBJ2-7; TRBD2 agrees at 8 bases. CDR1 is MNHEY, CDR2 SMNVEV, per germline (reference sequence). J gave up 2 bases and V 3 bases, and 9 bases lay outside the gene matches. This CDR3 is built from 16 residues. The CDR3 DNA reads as TGTGCCAGCAGTTTGGCCAGCGGGAGTCCCCCCTACGAGCAGTACTTC. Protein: CASSLASGSPPYEQYF.

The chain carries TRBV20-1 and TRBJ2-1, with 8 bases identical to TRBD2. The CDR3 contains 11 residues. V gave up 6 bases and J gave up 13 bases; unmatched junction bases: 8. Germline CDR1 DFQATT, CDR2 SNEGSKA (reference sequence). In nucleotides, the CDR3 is TGCAGTGCGGGCACTAGCGGCCCTCAGTTCTTC. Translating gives CSAGTSGPQFF.

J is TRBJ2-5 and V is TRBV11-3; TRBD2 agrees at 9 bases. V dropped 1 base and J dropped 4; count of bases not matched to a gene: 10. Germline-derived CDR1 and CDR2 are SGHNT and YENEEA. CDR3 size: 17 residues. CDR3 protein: CASSLALREGLRETQYF. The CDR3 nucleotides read TGTGCCAGCAGCTTAGCTCTGCGGGAGGGCCTACGAGAGACCCAGTACTTC.

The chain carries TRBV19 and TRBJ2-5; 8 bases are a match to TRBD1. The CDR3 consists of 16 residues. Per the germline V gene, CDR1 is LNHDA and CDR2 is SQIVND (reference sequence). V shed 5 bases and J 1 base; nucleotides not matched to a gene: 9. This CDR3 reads CASSSSGGAIQETQYF. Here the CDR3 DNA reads TGTGCCAGTAGTTCCTCAGGGGGCGCAATCCAAGAGACCCAGTACTTC. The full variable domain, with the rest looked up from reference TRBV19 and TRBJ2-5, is DGGITQSPKYLFRKEGQNVTLSCEQNLNHDAMYWYRQDPGQGLRLIYYSQIVNDFQKGDIAEGYSVSREKKESFPLTVTSAQKNPTAFYLCASSSSGGAIQETQYFGPGTRLLVL.

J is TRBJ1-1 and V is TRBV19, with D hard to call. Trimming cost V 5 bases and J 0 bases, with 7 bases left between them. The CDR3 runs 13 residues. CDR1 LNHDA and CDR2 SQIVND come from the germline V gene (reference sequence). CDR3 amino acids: CASSGMMNTEAFF. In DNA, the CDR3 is TGTGCCAGTAGTGGCATGATGAACACTGAAGCTTTCTTT.

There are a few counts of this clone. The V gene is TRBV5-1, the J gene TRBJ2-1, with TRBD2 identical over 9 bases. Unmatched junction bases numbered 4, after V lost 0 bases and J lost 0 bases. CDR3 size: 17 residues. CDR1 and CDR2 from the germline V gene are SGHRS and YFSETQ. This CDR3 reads CASSLATSGFSYNEQFF. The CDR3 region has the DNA TGCGCCAGCAGCTTGGCTACTAGCGGGTTCTCCTACAATGAGCAGTTCTTC.

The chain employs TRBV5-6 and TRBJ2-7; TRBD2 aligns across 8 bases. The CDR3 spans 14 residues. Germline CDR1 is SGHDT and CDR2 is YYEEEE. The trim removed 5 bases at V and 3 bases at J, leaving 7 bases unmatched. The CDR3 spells CASSFGLAGYEQYF. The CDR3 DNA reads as TGTGCCAGCAGTTTTGGACTAGCCGGCTACGAGCAGTACTTC.

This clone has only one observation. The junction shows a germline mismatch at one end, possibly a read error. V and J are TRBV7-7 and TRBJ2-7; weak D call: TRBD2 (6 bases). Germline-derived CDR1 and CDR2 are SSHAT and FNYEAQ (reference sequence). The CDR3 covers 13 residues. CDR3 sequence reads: CASSLDLEGEQYF. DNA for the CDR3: TGTGCTAGCAGCTTAGATTTGGAGGGCGAGCAGTACTTC.

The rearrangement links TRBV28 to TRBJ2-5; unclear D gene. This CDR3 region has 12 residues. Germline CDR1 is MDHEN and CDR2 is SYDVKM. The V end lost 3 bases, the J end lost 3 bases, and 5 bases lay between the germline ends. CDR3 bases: TGTGCCAGCAGTTTTTTAGAAGAGACCCAGTACTTC. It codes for CASSFLEETQYF.

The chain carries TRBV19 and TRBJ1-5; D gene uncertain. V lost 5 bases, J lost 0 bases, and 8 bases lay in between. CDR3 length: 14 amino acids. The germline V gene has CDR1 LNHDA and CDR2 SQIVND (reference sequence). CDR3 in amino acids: CASSWQNSNQPQHF. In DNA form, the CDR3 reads TGTGCCAGTAGTTGGCAGAATAGCAATCAGCCCCAGCATTTT. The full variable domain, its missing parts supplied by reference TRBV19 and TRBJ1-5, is DGGITQSPKYLFRKEGQNVTLSCEQNLNHDAMYWYRQDPGQGLRLIYYSQIVNDFQKGDIAEGYSVSREKKESFPLTVTSAQKNPTAFYLCASSWQNSNQPQHFGDGTRLSIL.

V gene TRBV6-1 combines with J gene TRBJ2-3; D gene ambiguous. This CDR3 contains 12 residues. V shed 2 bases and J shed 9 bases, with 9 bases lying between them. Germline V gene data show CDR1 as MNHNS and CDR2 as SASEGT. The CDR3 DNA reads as TGTGCCAGCAGTGAACCCCCTAGAACGCAGTATTTT. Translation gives CASSEPPRTQYF.

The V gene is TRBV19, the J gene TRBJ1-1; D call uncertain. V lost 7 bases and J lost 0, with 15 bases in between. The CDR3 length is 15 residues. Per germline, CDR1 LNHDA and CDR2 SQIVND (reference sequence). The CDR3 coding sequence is TGTGCCAGTACCCCGGGGTACGGACTGAACACTGAAGCTTTCTTT. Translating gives CASTPGYGLNTEAFF.

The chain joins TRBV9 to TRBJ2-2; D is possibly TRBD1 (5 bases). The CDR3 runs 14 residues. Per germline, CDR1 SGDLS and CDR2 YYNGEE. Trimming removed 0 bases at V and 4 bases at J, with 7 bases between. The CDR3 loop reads CASSVEGFTGELFF. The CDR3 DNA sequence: TGTGCCAGCAGCGTAGAGGGGTTCACCGGGGAGCTGTTTTTT.

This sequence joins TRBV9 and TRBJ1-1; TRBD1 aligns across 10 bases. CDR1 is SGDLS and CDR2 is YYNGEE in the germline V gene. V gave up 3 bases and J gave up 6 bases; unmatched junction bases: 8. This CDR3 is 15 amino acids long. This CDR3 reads CASSGGQGVTSEAFF. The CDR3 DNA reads TGTGCCAGCAGCGGCGGACAGGGGGTAACCTCTGAAGCTTTCTTT.

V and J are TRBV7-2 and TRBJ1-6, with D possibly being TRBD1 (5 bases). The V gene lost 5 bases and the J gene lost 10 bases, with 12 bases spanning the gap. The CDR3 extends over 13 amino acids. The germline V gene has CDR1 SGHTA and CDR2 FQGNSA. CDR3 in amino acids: CASSLSGVSPLHF. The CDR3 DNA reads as TGTGCCAGCAGCCTGTCGGGGGTATCACCCCTCCACTTT.

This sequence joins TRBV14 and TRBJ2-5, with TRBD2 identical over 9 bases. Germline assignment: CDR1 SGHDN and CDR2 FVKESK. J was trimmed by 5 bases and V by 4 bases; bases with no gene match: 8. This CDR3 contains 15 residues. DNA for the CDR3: TGTGCCAGCAGCCGCGGGAGGGGGCTGGGGGAGACCCAGTACTTC. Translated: CASSRGRGLGETQYF.

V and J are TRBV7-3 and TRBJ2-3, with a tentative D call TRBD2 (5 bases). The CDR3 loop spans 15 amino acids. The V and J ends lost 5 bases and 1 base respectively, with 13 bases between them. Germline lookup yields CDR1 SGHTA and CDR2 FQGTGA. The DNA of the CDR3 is TGTGCCAGCAGCCGAGGGTTATGGGGCACAGATACGCAGTATTTT. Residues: CASSRGLWGTDTQYF. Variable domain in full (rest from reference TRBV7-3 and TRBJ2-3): GAGVSQTPSNKVTEKGKYVELRCDPISGHTALYWYRQSLGQGPEFLIYFQGTGAADDSGLPNDRFFAVRPEGSVSTLKIQRTERGDSAVYLCASSRGLWGTDTQYFGPGTRLTVL.

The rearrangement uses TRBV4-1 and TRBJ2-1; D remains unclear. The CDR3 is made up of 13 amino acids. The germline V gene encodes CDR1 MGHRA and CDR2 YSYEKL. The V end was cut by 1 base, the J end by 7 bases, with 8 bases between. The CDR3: CASSQGTLNEQFF. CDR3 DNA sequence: TGCGCCAGCAGCCAAGGCACTCTTAATGAGCAGTTCTTC.

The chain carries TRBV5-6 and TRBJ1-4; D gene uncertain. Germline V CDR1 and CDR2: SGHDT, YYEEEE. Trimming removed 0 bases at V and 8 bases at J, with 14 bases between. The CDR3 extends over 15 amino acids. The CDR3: CASSLERLGREKLFF. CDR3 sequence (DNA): TGTGCCAGCAGCTTGGAGCGCTTAGGCCGCGAAAAACTGTTTTTT.

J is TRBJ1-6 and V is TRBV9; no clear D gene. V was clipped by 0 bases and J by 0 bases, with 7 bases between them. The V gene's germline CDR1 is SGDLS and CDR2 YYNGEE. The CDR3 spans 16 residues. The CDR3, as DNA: TGTGCCAGCAGCGTAGGCCATAGCTCCTATAATTCACCCCTCCACTTT. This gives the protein CASSVGHSSYNSPLHF.

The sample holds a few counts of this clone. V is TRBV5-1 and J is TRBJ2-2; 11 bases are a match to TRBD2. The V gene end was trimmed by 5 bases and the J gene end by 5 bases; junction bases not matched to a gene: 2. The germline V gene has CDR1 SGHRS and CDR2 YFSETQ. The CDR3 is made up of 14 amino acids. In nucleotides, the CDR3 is TGCGCCAGCAGGGGACTAGCGGCTACCGGGGAGCTGTTTTTT. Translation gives CASRGLAATGELFF.

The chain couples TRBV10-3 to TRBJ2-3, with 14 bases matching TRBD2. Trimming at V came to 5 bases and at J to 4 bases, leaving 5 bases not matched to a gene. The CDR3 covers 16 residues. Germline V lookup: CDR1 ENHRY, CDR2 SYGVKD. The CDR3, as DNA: TGTGCCATCAGTCCGACTAGCGGGGGGGGATCAGATACGCAGTATTTT. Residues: CAISPTSGGGSDTQYF.

The chain's CDR3 is CASSPSEGPSGTEAFF. Here the CDR3 DNA reads TGCGCCAGCAGCCCCTCGGAGGGCCCCTCGGGGACTGAAGCTTTCTTT. The chain joins TRBV5-1 to TRBJ1-1; D ambiguous. The CDR3 consists of 16 residues. Trimming removed 4 bases at V and 5 bases at J, with 21 bases between. Germline V gene lookup returns CDR1 SGHRS and CDR2 YFSETQ. The whole variable domain, filled in from reference TRBV5-1 and TRBJ1-1, reads KAGVTQTPRYLIKTRGQQVTLSCSPISGHRSVSWYQQTPGQGLQFLFEYFSETQRNKGNFPGRFSGRQFSNSRSEMNVSTLELGDSALYLCASSPSEGPSGTEAFFGQGTRLTVV.

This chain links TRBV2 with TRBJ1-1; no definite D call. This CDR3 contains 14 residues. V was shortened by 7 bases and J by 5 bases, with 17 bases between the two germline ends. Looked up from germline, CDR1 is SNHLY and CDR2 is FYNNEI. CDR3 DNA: TGTGCCAGCAATATAGACGGCCTCGGGACTGAAGCTTTCTTT. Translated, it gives CASNIDGLGTEAFF.

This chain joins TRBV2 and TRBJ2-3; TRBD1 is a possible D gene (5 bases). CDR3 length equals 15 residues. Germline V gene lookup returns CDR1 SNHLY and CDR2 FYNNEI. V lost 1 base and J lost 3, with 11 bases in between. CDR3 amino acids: CASSEGTLRTDTQYF. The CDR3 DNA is TGTGCCAGCAGTGAAGGGACATTACGTACAGATACGCAGTATTTT.

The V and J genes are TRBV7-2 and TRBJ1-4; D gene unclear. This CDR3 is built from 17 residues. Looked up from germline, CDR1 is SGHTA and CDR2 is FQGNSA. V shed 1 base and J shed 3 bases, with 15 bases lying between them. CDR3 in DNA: TGTGCCAGCAGCTTAGATAGAGTCCGAGGAGCTAATGAAAAACTGTTTTTT. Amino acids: CASSLDRVRGANEKLFF.

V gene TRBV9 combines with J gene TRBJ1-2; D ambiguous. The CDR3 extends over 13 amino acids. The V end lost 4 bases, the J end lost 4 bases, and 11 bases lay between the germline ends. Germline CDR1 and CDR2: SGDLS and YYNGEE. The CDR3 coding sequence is TGTGCCAGCAGCCTCGACTGGAGCTATGGCTACACCTTC. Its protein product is CASSLDWSYGYTF.

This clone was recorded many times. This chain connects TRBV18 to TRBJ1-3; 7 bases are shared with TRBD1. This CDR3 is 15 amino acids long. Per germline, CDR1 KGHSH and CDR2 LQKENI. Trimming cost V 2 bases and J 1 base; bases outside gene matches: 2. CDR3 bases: TGTGCCAGCTCACCAGACAGGGTGTCTGGAAACACCATATATTTT. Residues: CASSPDRVSGNTIYF.